This T cell receptor beta chain is from a study of shared clonotypes between healthy human individuals. Remarks on this clone: As yet, its antigen is unknown.

The data were produced by immunoSEQ multiplex PCR, yet TCRdb's version contains in-frame clones alone and is incomplete. The table shows about 330,000 clones, with approximately 74% occurring only once. Points from the study as a whole: Sampling involved blood alone; tissue repertoires likely differ.

Germline V gives CDR1 SGDLS, CDR2 YYNGEE. This CDR3 contains 18 residues. The J segment lost 1 base and the V segment lost 2 bases, leaving 11 bases of the junction unmatched. Sequenced sample: memory CD4+ T cells sorted from blood. As to subset: CD45RA-negative fraction. The sequence derives from a man under 40 in good health. The V call is TRBV9, the J call TRBJ2-3, with 9 bases matching TRBD1. This chain's CDR3 is CASSVAPHGQGRTDTQYF. The CDR3 nucleotides are TGTGCCAGCAGCGTCGCCCCCCACGGACAGGGGCGCACAGATACGCAGTATTTT.